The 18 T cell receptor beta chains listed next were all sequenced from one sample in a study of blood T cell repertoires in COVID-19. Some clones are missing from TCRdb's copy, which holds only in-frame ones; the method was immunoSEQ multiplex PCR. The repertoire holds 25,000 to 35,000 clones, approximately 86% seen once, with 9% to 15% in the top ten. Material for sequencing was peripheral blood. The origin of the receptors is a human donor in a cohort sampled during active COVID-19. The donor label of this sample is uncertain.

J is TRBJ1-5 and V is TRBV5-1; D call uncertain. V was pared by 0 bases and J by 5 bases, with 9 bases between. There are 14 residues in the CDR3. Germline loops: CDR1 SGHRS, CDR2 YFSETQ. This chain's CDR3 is CASSLGGRDQPQHF. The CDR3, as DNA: TGCGCCAGCAGCTTGGGAGGGAGGGATCAGCCCCAGCATTTT.

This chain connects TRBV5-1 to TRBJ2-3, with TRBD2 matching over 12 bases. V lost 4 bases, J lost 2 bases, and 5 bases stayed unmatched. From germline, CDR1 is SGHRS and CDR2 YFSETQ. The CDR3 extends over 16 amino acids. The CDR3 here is CASSLAGGPNTDTQYF. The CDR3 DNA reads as TGCGCCAGCAGCCTAGCGGGAGGGCCGAACACAGATACGCAGTATTTT.

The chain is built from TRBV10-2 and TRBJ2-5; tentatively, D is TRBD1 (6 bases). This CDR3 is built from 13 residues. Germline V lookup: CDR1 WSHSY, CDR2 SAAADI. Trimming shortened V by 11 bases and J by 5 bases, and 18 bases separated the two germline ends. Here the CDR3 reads CAVRDPRGETQYF. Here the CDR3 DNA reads TGCGCCGTCCGGGACCCCAGGGGCGAGACCCAGTACTTC.

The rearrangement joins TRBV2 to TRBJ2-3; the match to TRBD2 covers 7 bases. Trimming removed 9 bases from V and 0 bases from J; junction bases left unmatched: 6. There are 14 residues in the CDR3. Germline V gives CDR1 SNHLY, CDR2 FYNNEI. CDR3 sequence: CARGGGSSTDTQYF. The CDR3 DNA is TGTGCCAGGGGTGGCGGGAGTAGCACAGATACGCAGTATTTT. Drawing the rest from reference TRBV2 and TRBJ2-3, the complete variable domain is EPEVTQTPSHQVTQMGQEVILRCVPISNHLYFYWYRQILGQKVEFLVSFYNNEISEKSEIFDDQFSVERPDGSNFTLKIRSTKLEDSAMYFCARGGGSSTDTQYFGPGTRLTVL.

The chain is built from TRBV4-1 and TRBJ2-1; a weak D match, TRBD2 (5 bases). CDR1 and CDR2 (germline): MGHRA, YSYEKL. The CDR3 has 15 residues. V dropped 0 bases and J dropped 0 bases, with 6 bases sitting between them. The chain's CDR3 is CASSQEGLSYNEQFF. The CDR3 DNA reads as TGCGCCAGCAGCCAAGAAGGACTCTCCTACAATGAGCAGTTCTTC.

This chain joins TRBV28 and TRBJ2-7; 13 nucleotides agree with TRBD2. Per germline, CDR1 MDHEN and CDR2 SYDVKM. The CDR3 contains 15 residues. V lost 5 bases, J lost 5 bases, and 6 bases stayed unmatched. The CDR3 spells CASSGTSGMKDEQYF. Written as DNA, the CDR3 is TGTGCCAGCAGTGGGACTAGCGGGATGAAGGACGAGCAGTACTTC.

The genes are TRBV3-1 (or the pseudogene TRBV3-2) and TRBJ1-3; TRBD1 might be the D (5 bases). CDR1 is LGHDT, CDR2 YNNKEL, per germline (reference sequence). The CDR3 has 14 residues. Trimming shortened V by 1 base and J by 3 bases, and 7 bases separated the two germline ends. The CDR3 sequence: CASSQAGDGNTIYF. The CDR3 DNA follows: TGTGCCAGCAGCCAAGCGGGGGATGGAAACACCATATATTTT.

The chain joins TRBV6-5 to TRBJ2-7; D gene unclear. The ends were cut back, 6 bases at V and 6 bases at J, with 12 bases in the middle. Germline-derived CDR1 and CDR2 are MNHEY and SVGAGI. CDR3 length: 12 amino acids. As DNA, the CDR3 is TGTGCCAGCAGCAGCTACGCAGGCGAGCAGTACTTC. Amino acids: CASSSYAGEQYF.

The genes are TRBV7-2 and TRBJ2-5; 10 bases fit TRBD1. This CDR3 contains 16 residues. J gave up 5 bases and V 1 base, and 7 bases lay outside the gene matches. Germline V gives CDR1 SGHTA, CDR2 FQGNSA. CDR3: CASSLVFGTGAETQYF. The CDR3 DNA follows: TGTGCCAGCAGCTTAGTTTTTGGGACAGGGGCCGAGACCCAGTACTTC. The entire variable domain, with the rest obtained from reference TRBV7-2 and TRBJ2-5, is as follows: GAGVSQSPSNKVTEKGKDVELRCDPISGHTALYWYRQSLGQGLEFLIYFQGNSAPDKSGLPSDRFSAERTGGSVSTLTIQRTQQEDSAVYLCASSLVFGTGAETQYFGPGTRLLVL.

The CDR3 DNA follows: TGTGCCAGCAGTGAAGATGGGGTCGGCAGGGGGGGCAATCAGCCCCAGCATTTT. Translating it yields CASSEDGVGRGGNQPQHF. The genes are TRBV2 and TRBJ1-5; 7 nucleotides line up with TRBD1. Germline values: CDR1 SNHLY, CDR2 FYNNEI. The junction had 11 bases not matched to a gene; V was cut back by 1 base and J by 2 bases. CDR3 size: 18 residues.

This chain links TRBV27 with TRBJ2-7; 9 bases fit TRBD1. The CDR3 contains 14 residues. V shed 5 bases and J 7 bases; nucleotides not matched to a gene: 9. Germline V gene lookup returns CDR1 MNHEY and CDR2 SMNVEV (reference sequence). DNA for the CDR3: TGTGCCAGCAGTACCCGGGACAGGGTTGTAGAGCAGTACTTC. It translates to CASSTRDRVVEQYF.

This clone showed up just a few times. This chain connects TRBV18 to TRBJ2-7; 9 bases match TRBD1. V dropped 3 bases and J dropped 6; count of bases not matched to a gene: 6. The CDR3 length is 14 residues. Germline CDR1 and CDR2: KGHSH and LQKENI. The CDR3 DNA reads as TGTGCCAGCTCACCCCGGGACAGGGCCCCCGAGCAGTACTTC. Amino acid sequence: CASSPRDRAPEQYF.

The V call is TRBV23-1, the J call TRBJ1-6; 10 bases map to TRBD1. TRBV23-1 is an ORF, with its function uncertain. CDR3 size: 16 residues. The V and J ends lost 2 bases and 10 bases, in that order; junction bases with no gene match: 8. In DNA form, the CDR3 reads TGCGCCAGCAGTCAAATGGACAGGGGGGTAAGGTCACCCCTCCACTTT. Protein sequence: CASSQMDRGVRSPLHF.

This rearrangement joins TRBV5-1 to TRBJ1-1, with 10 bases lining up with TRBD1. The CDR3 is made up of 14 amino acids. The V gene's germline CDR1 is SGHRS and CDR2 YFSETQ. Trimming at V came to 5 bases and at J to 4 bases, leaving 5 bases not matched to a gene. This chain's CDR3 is CASRTTGGSTEAFF. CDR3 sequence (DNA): TGCGCCAGCAGAACGACAGGGGGCAGCACTGAAGCTTTCTTT. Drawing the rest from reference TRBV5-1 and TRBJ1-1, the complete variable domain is KAGVTQTPRYLIKTRGQQVTLSCSPISGHRSVSWYQQTPGQGLQFLFEYFSETQRNKGNFPGRFSGRQFSNSRSEMNVSTLELGDSALYLCASRTTGGSTEAFFGQGTRLTVV.

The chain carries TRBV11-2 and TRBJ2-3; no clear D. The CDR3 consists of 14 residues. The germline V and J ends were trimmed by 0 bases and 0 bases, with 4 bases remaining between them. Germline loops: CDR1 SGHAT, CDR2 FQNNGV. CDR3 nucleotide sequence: TGTGCCAGCAGCTTAGACCTAAGCACAGATACGCAGTATTTT. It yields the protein CASSLDLSTDTQYF.

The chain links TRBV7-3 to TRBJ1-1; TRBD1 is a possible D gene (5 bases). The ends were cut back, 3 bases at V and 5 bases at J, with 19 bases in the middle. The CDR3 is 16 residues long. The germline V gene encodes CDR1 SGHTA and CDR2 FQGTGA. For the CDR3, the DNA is TGTGCCAGCAGCTTTGAAATGGGGGGACGTGGGACTGAAGCTTTCTTT. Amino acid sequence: CASSFEMGGRGTEAFF.

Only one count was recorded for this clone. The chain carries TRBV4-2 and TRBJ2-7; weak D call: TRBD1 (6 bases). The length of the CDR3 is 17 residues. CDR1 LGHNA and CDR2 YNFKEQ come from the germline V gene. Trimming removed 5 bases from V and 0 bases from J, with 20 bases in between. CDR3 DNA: TGTGCCAGCAGCGTACAGACGGGACACCAGAGCTCCTACGAGCAGTACTTC. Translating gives CASSVQTGHQSSYEQYF.

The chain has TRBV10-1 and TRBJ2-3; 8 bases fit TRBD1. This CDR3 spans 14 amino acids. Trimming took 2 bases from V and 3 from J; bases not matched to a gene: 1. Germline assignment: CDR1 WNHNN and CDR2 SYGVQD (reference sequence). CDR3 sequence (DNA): TGCGCCAGCAGTGAGCGACAGGGGACAGATACGCAGTATTTT. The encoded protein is CASSERQGTDTQYF.